This TCR beta chain was retrieved from a study of T-cell memory formation after mild COVID-19. Study context: Each donor largely had its own TCR clusters.

Constant-segment primers served in 5'RACE that generated TCR alpha and TCR beta cDNA libraries bearing sample barcodes and UMIs. Each CDR3 protein is one row after TCRdb ran MiXCR on the 5' RACE reads. The sample has a few hundred thousand distinct CDR3 sequences, around 15% seen once; the top ten hold approximately 25%. This clonotype was observed a few times. Its matching antigen is unknown. General study findings and limits: Among clones contracting day 15 to 85, CD4/CD8 was balanced, whereas later expanders leaned CD4+.

Germline V CDR1 and CDR2: ENHRY, SYGVKD. The CDR3 contains 13 residues. V lost 10 bases and J lost 5; bases outside the gene matches: 10. Sequenced sample: PBMCs or a T cell subset sorted from them (not recorded which). This chain connects TRBV10-3 to TRBJ2-5; 7 nucleotides align to TRBD1. The clonotype comes from a man aged 18 to 35 who had mild COVID-19 (a few samples of this study predate the infection). Cell type and time point are not known. The CDR3 region is CATRQGSVETQYF. The DNA of the CDR3 is TGTGCCACGCGACAGGGTTCGGTTGAGACCCAGTACTTC.